Listed here are 25 T cell receptor beta chains from one sample, sequenced in a study of technical replicates of blood from a few donors. Sequenced by immunoSEQ multiplex PCR; TCRdb stores in-frame clones only, minus some. The table lists 70,000 to 75,000 clones, 85% to 95% of them singletons. Sequenced material: T cells isolated from PBMCs. All receptors come from a human donor in good health.

This rearrangement joins TRBV5-1 to TRBJ2-2; TRBD1 agrees at 9 bases. This CDR3 contains 15 residues. V shed 5 bases and J 5 bases; nucleotides not matched to a gene: 7. Germline V gives CDR1 SGHRS, CDR2 YFSETQ. The CDR3 DNA reads TGCGCCAGCAGTCCGGGACAGGGTAGGACCGGGGAGCTGTTTTTT. Its translation: CASSPGQGRTGELFF. The complete variable domain, with remaining parts taken from reference TRBV5-1 and TRBJ2-2, reads KAGVTQTPRYLIKTRGQQVTLSCSPISGHRSVSWYQQTPGQGLQFLFEYFSETQRNKGNFPGRFSGRQFSNSRSEMNVSTLELGDSALYLCASSPGQGRTGELFFGEGSRLTVL.

This rearrangement joins TRBV27 to TRBJ1-2, with 8 nucleotides matching TRBD1. V shed 3 bases and J 2 bases; nucleotides not matched to a gene: 14. The CDR3 extends over 18 amino acids. The V gene's germline CDR1 is MNHEY and CDR2 SMNVEV (reference sequence). CDR3 DNA sequence: TGTGCCAGCAGTTTGTTCTTCCGCCAGGGGGCAGGGAACTATGGCTACACCTTC. This codes for CASSLFFRQGAGNYGYTF.

V gene TRBV5-1 combines with J gene TRBJ1-4; 7 bases agree with TRBD1. The CDR3 contains 14 residues. Germline-derived CDR1 and CDR2 are SGHRS and YFSETQ. V shed 2 bases and J 8 bases; nucleotides not matched to a gene: 6. DNA for the CDR3: TGCGCCAGCAGCTTCGACAGGGTCGAAGAAAAACTGTTTTTT. It is translated as CASSFDRVEEKLFF.

Details on this clone: Compared with germline, one end of the junction differs, possibly owing to a read error. V is TRBV10-1 and J is TRBJ2-1, with 9 bases lining up with TRBD2. The germline V gene has CDR1 WNHNN and CDR2 SYGVQD (reference sequence). The CDR3 runs 15 residues. The CDR3 loop reads CASSSGTSRHNGQFF. CDR3 in DNA: TGCGCCAGCAGCTCCGGGACTAGCCGACACAATGGGCAGTTCTTC.

In DNA, the CDR3 is TGTGCCAGCAGCTTAAAGGGGGCGCGGGCGGGAGGAGGTCACGAGCAGTACTTC. Translation: CASSLKGARAGGGHEQYF. The chain employs TRBV7-8 and TRBJ2-7, with D tentatively TRBD2 (8 bases). There are 18 residues in the CDR3. The germline V gene encodes CDR1 SGHVS and CDR2 FQNEAQ. V gave up 2 bases and J gave up 5 bases, with 25 bases separating them.

The sample holds one count of this clone. This chain connects TRBV30 to TRBJ2-4; D remains ambiguous. Germline lookup yields CDR1 GTSNPN and CDR2 SVGIG (reference sequence). The CDR3 sequence is 13 residues long. With 0 bases removed from V and 3 bases from J, the gap between germline ends came to 6 bases. CDR3 protein: CAWSVWSKNIQYF. CDR3 sequence (DNA): TGTGCCTGGAGTGTATGGAGCAAAAACATTCAGTACTTC.

The genes are TRBV7-9 and TRBJ2-7; a possible D gene is TRBD1 (6 bases). Trimming left V 5 bases short and J 4 bases short, with 15 bases between. This CDR3 is built from 14 residues. The germline V gene encodes CDR1 SEHNR and CDR2 FQNEAQ (reference sequence). This CDR3 reads CASSTGTSFYEQYF. CDR3 bases: TGTGCCAGCAGCACCGGGACAAGTTTTTACGAGCAGTACTTC.

This chain joins TRBV15 and TRBJ2-7; weak D call: TRBD1 (5 bases). The CDR3 contains 17 residues. From germline, CDR1 is LNHNV and CDR2 YYDKDF (reference sequence). V lost 5 bases and J lost 0, with 20 bases in between. Here the CDR3 reads CATSGPDGTDSSYEQYF. CDR3 nucleotides: TGTGCCACCAGCGGGCCTGACGGAACAGACAGCTCCTACGAGCAGTACTTC.

The V gene is TRBV11-1, the J gene TRBJ2-2; 7 bases fit TRBD2. V trimming: 8 bases; J trimming: 0 bases; junction bases outside the gene matches: 9. CDR3 length equals 16 residues. Germline CDR1 reads SGHAT; CDR2 reads FQDESV (reference sequence). The DNA of the CDR3 is TGTGCCAGCGGGGGGGGAACGGAAACGAACACCGGGGAGCTGTTTTTT. It is translated as CASGGGTETNTGELFF.

This clone was seen a single time. This sequence joins TRBV28 and TRBJ2-7; D may be TRBD1 (6 bases). CDR3 length equals 14 residues. CDR1 MDHEN and CDR2 SYDVKM come from the germline V gene. With 5 bases removed from V and 0 bases from J, the gap between germline ends came to 11 bases. Here the CDR3 reads CASSEQGSSYEQYF. In nucleotides, the CDR3 is TGTGCCAGCAGTGAACAGGGTTCCTCCTACGAGCAGTACTTC. The variable domain in full, with the rest retrieved from reference TRBV28 and TRBJ2-7, is DVKVTQSSRYLVKRTGEKVFLECVQDMDHENMFWYRQDPGLGLRLIYFSYDVKMKEKGDIPEGYSVSREKKERFSLILESASTNQTSMYLCASSEQGSSYEQYFGPGTRLTVT.

This chain connects TRBV5-4 to TRBJ1-2; the match to TRBD1 covers 7 bases. V dropped 3 bases and J dropped 6; count of bases not matched to a gene: 8. Per the germline V gene, CDR1 is SGHNT and CDR2 is YYREEE (reference sequence). The CDR3 has 14 amino acids. The CDR3 reads CASSSYGQVNGYTF. In DNA, the CDR3 is TGTGCCAGCAGCTCCTACGGACAGGTTAATGGCTACACCTTC. The full variable domain, rest sourced from reference TRBV5-4 and TRBJ1-2, is ETGVTQSPTHLIKTRGQQVTLRCSSQSGHNTVSWYQQALGQGPQFIFQYYREEENGRGNFPPRFSGLQFPNYSSELNVNALELDDSALYLCASSSYGQVNGYTFGSGTRLTVV.

The chain links TRBV6-6 to TRBJ1-6; 8 bases line up with TRBD1. After removal of 7 bases from V and 7 bases from J, the junction contained 12 bases not matched to a gene. The CDR3 length is 16 residues. Germline-derived CDR1 and CDR2 are MNHNY and SVGAGI (reference sequence). The CDR3 bases are TGTGCCAGCACCCCCCTCGGAGGACAGGGCAATTCACCCCTCCACTTT. This codes for CASTPLGGQGNSPLHF.

The chain couples TRBV19 to TRBJ1-1; D perhaps matches TRBD1 (5 bases). V was shortened by 5 bases and J by 6 bases, with 16 bases between the two germline ends. This CDR3 is built from 14 residues. CDR1 is LNHDA and CDR2 is SQIVND in the germline V gene (reference sequence). CDR3 amino acids: CASSYRQGGPEAFF. CDR3 sequence (DNA): TGTGCCAGTAGTTATCGCCAGGGTGGCCCTGAAGCTTTCTTT.

In this sample, this clone turned up a few times. CDR3 DNA: TGTGCCAGTAGCAATCCCCCGGACACTGAAGCTTTCTTT. Amino acid sequence: CASSNPPDTEAFF. V gene TRBV19 combines with J gene TRBJ1-1; no reliable D call. CDR1 and CDR2 from the germline V gene are LNHDA and SQIVND (reference sequence). The V end was cut by 6 bases, the J end by 3 bases, with 11 bases between. The CDR3 has 13 amino acids.

The rearrangement links TRBV6-5 to TRBJ2-7; D is possibly TRBD1 (6 bases). V was pared by 1 base and J by 5 bases, with 12 bases between. Germline V gives CDR1 MNHEY, CDR2 SVGAGI. The CDR3 contains 14 residues. The CDR3 sequence: CASSYYRDEDEQYF. The CDR3, as DNA: TGTGCCAGCAGTTACTACAGGGACGAGGACGAGCAGTACTTC.

The genes are TRBV1 and TRBJ2-3; the table calls TRBD2, which could not be checked here. TRBV1 is described as a pseudogene. The CDR3 spans 18 residues. The CDR3 here is CTSRSLPIAGRPTDTQYF. The CDR3 nucleotides read TGCACCAGCAGATCCCTGCCCATAGCGGGTCGGCCCACAGATACGCAGTATTTT.

J is TRBJ1-3 and V is TRBV25-1, with 10 bases lining up with TRBD1. Losses at the gene ends were 4 bases for V and 2 bases for J; bases not matched to a gene: 5. The CDR3 spans 16 residues. From germline, CDR1 is MGHDK and CDR2 SYGVNS. The CDR3 nucleotides are TGTGCCAGCAGTGGCCCCGGACAGGGGGCTGGAAACACCATATATTTT. It translates to CASSGPGQGAGNTIYF.

This chain joins TRBV14 and TRBJ2-2; 8 bases fit TRBD2. The length of the CDR3 is 16 residues. Germline V gene lookup returns CDR1 SGHDN and CDR2 FVKESK. With 5 bases clipped from V and 4 bases from J, the junction kept 9 bases outside the gene matches. The CDR3 DNA reads as TGTGCCAGCAGCGTTTCGCGGGGGGCCTTCACCGGGGAGCTGTTTTTT. Translating it yields CASSVSRGAFTGELFF.

The chain combines TRBV4-2 with TRBJ1-1, with a possible D match to TRBD1 (5 bases). V was cut by 0 bases and J by 3 bases, with 11 bases left in between. Germline V gene sequence: CDR1 LGHNA, CDR2 YNFKEQ. The CDR3 length is 15 residues. CDR3 sequence reads: CASSQELGRYTEAFF. Here the CDR3 DNA reads TGTGCCAGCAGCCAAGAGTTGGGGCGCTACACTGAAGCTTTCTTT.

The V call is TRBV5-4, the J call TRBJ2-7; TRBD2 matches at 9 bases. The CDR3 extends over 15 amino acids. The V gene's germline CDR1 is SGHNT and CDR2 YYREEE (reference sequence). After removal of 2 bases from V and 5 bases from J, the junction contained 8 bases not matched to a gene. The CDR3 sequence: CASSLGVAGVHEQYF. In DNA, the CDR3 is TGTGCCAGCAGCTTAGGGGTAGCGGGAGTCCACGAGCAGTACTTC. The full variable domain, rest sourced from reference TRBV5-4 and TRBJ2-7, is ETGVTQSPTHLIKTRGQQVTLRCSSQSGHNTVSWYQQALGQGPQFIFQYYREEENGRGNFPPRFSGLQFPNYSSELNVNALELDDSALYLCASSLGVAGVHEQYFGPGTRLTVT.

The chain carries TRBV7-2 and TRBJ1-6; D ambiguous. The V gene lost 2 bases and the J gene lost 7 bases, with 18 bases spanning the gap. Germline CDR1 and CDR2: SGHTA and FQGNSA. The CDR3 contains 17 residues. CDR3 region: CASSLKHPGSSNSPLHF. The CDR3 nucleotides read TGTGCCAGCAGCTTAAAGCATCCCGGGTCCTCAAATTCACCCCTCCACTTT.

This clone has just one count. The CDR3 DNA is TGCGCCAGCAGCCAACTCACATTGAACACTGAAGCTTTCTTT. Residues: CASSQLTLNTEAFF. The gene calls are TRBV4-1 and TRBJ1-1; D remains ambiguous. The length of the CDR3 is 14 residues. V was clipped by 2 bases and J by 0 bases, with 7 bases between them. Germline lookup yields CDR1 MGHRA and CDR2 YSYEKL.

The chain uses TRBV10-3 and TRBJ2-2; 7 positions match TRBD1. The CDR3 has 13 residues. The germline CDR1 and CDR2 sequences are ENHRY and SYGVKD. J was trimmed by 4 bases and V by 11 bases; bases with no gene match: 7. The CDR3 loop reads CAHRAGGTGELFF. CDR3 nucleotide sequence: TGTGCCCATAGGGCAGGGGGCACCGGGGAGCTGTTTTTT.

The genes are TRBV28 and TRBJ2-3; TRBD2 agrees at 11 bases. This CDR3 is 17 amino acids long. V was pared by 3 bases and J by 2 bases, with 7 bases of the junction left unmatched. Per the germline V gene, CDR1 is MDHEN and CDR2 is SYDVKM. The CDR3 loop reads CASSFPLGLADTDTQYF. CDR3 DNA sequence: TGTGCCAGCAGTTTTCCCTTGGGACTAGCGGACACAGATACGCAGTATTTT.

The J gene is TRBJ2-1, the V gene TRBV5-1, with a possible D match to TRBD1 (6 bases). Looked up from germline, CDR1 is SGHRS and CDR2 is YFSETQ. Trimming cost V 5 bases and J 6 bases, with 15 bases left between them. The CDR3 is made up of 14 amino acids. CDR3 sequence reads: CASRQVAGANEQFF. The CDR3 bases are TGCGCCAGCAGACAGGTGGCAGGGGCCAATGAGCAGTTCTTC.